These 14 T cell receptor beta chains originate from one sample sequenced in a study of long-term antiretroviral therapy in people with HIV (dated by TCRdb to the early 2020s). Sequencing of the TRB variable region was done with the immunoSEQ hsTCRB v3.0 assay at survey level resolution. As stored in TCRdb, this immuneACCESS dataset retains in-frame rearrangements with V and J assigned. A fraction of the clones does not appear; measured against another copy, unresolved V genes explain less than half of the discrepancy, and the remainder lacks a known reason. This sample holds about 40,000 clones; roughly nine tenths were observed only once. 4% of the sample belongs to the ten largest clones. Source: unsorted PBMCs, taken 1.2 years after starting antiretroviral therapy. The source is a woman between 50 and 59 years old with HIV.

The V and J genes are TRBV6-4 and TRBJ1-1; no reliable D call. The CDR3 covers 13 residues. V was shortened by 6 bases and J by 2 bases, with 10 bases between the two germline ends. CDR1 and CDR2 (germline): MRHNA, SNTAGT. This chain's CDR3 is CASRLGLNTEAFF. CDR3 bases: TGTGCCAGCAGGTTGGGGTTAAACACTGAAGCTTTCTTT.

The chain combines TRBV27 with TRBJ1-2, with 9 nucleotides matching TRBD1. The CDR3 runs 13 residues. Germline loops: CDR1 MNHEY, CDR2 SMNVEV (reference sequence). With V trimmed by 7 bases and J by 5 bases, 5 bases remained unmatched. Here the CDR3 DNA reads TGTGCCAGCACCCCTGGACAGGGGTATGGCTACACCTTC. This sequence encodes CASTPGQGYGYTF.

This chain uses TRBV27 with TRBJ2-7, with 8 nucleotides matching TRBD2. CDR1 and CDR2 (germline): MNHEY, SMNVEV (reference sequence). The CDR3 runs 13 residues. The V gene end was trimmed by 2 bases and the J gene end by 3 bases; junction bases not matched to a gene: 0. DNA for the CDR3: TGTGCCAGCAGTTTAGCGGGGGGCTACGAGCAGTACTTC. Translation: CASSLAGGYEQYF.

This sequence joins TRBV10-2 and TRBJ1-5; D remains ambiguous. Trimming removed 6 bases at V and 1 base at J, with 10 bases between. CDR3 length equals 14 residues. Germline V gene sequence: CDR1 WSHSY, CDR2 SAAADI. The CDR3 reads CASRPKGSNQPQHF. The DNA of the CDR3 is TGCGCCAGCAGACCAAAGGGAAGCAATCAGCCCCAGCATTTT.

This clone was seen a single time. The chain joins TRBV12-5 to TRBJ2-5, with TRBD2 as a possible D gene (5 bases). Trimming shortened V by 1 base and J by 5 bases, and 5 bases separated the two germline ends. The germline V gene has CDR1 LGHNT and CDR2 FRNRAP. The CDR3 is 12 residues long. The CDR3 coding sequence is TGTGCTAGTGGTTTGGGCGGGGAGACCCAGTACTTC. Protein product: CASGLGGETQYF. The whole variable domain, filled in from reference TRBV12-5 and TRBJ2-5, reads DARVTQTPRHKVTEMGQEVTMRCQPILGHNTVFWYRQTMMQGLELLAYFRNRAPLDDSGMPKDRFSAEMPDATLATLKIQPSEPRDSAVYFCASGLGGETQYFGPGTRLLVL.

This chain uses TRBV19 with TRBJ2-2; the D gene is possibly TRBD2 (6 bases). Germline assignment: CDR1 LNHDA and CDR2 SQIVND (reference sequence). Between the trimmed V and J ends, which lost 1 base and 1 base, there was a span of 13 bases. The CDR3 totals 17 residues. CDR3 bases: TGTGCCAGTAGTATAGTAGGGACTGATCGGAACACCGGGGAGCTGTTTTTT. It codes for CASSIVGTDRNTGELFF.

The chain carries TRBV5-4 and TRBJ2-7; TRBD1 or TRBD2 may be the D gene (5 bases each). Germline V gene lookup returns CDR1 SGHNT and CDR2 YYREEE (reference sequence). Trimming took off 2 bases at V and 0 bases at J, with 18 bases between the two ends. CDR3 length: 17 residues. CDR3 residues: CASSFPTGRRNSYEQYF. In DNA form, the CDR3 reads TGTGCCAGCAGCTTCCCCACGGGACGACGGAACTCCTACGAGCAGTACTTC.

The rearrangement uses TRBV6-6 and TRBJ1-1; no definite D call. Germline V lookup: CDR1 MNHNY, CDR2 SVGAGI (reference sequence). V was clipped by 6 bases and J by 4 bases, with 12 bases between them. This CDR3 has 13 residues. CDR3 coding DNA: TGTGCCAGCAGCCTTCGGCTACTCACTGAAGCTTTCTTT. Its translation is CASSLRLLTEAFF.

The chain couples TRBV7-2 to TRBJ1-5, with no clear D. The CDR3 covers 13 residues. Germline loops: CDR1 SGHTA, CDR2 FQGNSA. V was shortened by 5 bases and J by 0 bases, with 5 bases between the two germline ends. As DNA, the CDR3 is TGTGCCAGCAGCCCGTATAGCAATCAGCCCCAGCATTTT. Its protein is CASSPYSNQPQHF. Full variable domain (missing parts from reference TRBV7-2 and TRBJ1-5): GAGVSQSPSNKVTEKGKDVELRCDPISGHTALYWYRQSLGQGLEFLIYFQGNSAPDKSGLPSDRFSAERTGGSVSTLTIQRTQQEDSAVYLCASSPYSNQPQHFGDGTRLSIL.

V gene TRBV4-1 combines with J gene TRBJ2-5; either TRBD1 or TRBD2 may fit D (5 bases each). The length of the CDR3 is 18 residues. Germline V gene sequence: CDR1 MGHRA, CDR2 YSYEKL. Deletions cut 0 bases from V and 5 bases from J, with 22 bases between. The CDR3 DNA reads TGCGCCAGCAGCCAAGATAGTGGTGGGGGTGCTACTTGGGAGACCCAGTACTTC. It translates to CASSQDSGGGATWETQYF.

The chain combines TRBV7-9 with TRBJ2-1; TRBD1 matches 7 bases. This CDR3 spans 16 amino acids. CDR1 and CDR2 (germline): SEHNR, FQNEAQ (reference sequence). Losses at the gene ends were 1 base for V and 5 bases for J; bases not matched to a gene: 8. CDR3 DNA sequence: TGTGCCAGCAGCTTAGGACCCGGGACAGCCGACAATGAGCAGTTCTTC. Amino acids: CASSLGPGTADNEQFF.

V usage is TRBV29-1 and J usage is TRBJ2-1; tentatively, D is TRBD2 (5 bases). CDR1 SQVTM and CDR2 ANQGSEA come from the germline V gene. The V and J ends lost 4 bases and 4 bases respectively, with 8 bases between them. The CDR3 spans 12 residues. CDR3 in DNA: TGCAGCGTTGCCACGGGATACAATGAGCAGTTCTTC. Protein sequence: CSVATGYNEQFF.

As for this clone: The same CDR3 is also encoded by other DNA sequences in this sample. This chain links TRBV6-5 with TRBJ1-2; a weak D match, TRBD1 (5 bases). The V end lost 0 bases, the J end lost 4 bases, and 9 bases lay between the germline ends. The CDR3 extends over 14 amino acids. Germline loops: CDR1 MNHEY, CDR2 SVGAGI. CDR3 DNA sequence: TGTGCCAGCAGTTACTCGGGGGGAAGCTATGGCTACACCTTC. Protein product: CASSYSGGSYGYTF.

The rearrangement joins TRBV7-2 to TRBJ1-1; 7 bases match TRBD1. CDR3 length equals 18 residues. With V trimmed by 1 base and J by 1 base, 12 bases remained unmatched. Germline CDR1 reads SGHTA; CDR2 reads FQGNSA. The CDR3: CASSLVGGGGWWNTEAFF. The CDR3 DNA is TGTGCCAGCAGCTTAGTGGGAGGGGGCGGGTGGTGGAACACTGAAGCTTTCTTT.